This T cell receptor beta chain was documented in a study of neurological immune-mediated disorders. V was pared by 5 bases and J by 2 bases, with 10 bases between. Per the germline V gene, CDR1 is SGHVS and CDR2 is FNYEAQ. The CDR3 length is 13 residues. One entry per CDR3 protein results from TCRdb running MiXCR on the 5' RACE reads. The sample contains under 75,000 distinct CDR3 sequences, 2.5% to 3.5% of which appear only once. This clonotype was seen a handful of times. The sequence derives from a woman between 50 and 59 years old with multiple sclerosis. V and J are TRBV7-6 and TRBJ2-7, with D uncertain. The sample comprised PBMCs. This chain's CDR3 is CASSVGPTYEQYV. CDR3 bases: TGTGCCAGCAGCGTCGGACCGACCTACGAGCAGTACGTC.